This section outlines one T cell receptor (beta chain) sequence together with its context. The record originates from a study of cytomegalovirus exposure and HLA in healthy donors. The CDR3 extends over 14 amino acids. Germline lookup yields CDR1 SGHDT and CDR2 YYEEEE. Trimming stripped 6 bases from V and 3 bases from J, with 16 bases between. The PCR employed 60 Vbeta primers together with 13 Jbeta primers. Sequenced by immunoSEQ multiplex PCR; TCRdb stores in-frame clones only, minus some. The sample has 150,000 to 200,000 clones, approximately 71% seen once. Source material: PBMCs. V usage is TRBV5-6 and J usage is TRBJ2-7; TRBD2 is a possible D gene (5 bases). This receptor was obtained from a girl under 18 in good health and CMV-seronegative. CDR3 protein: CASTTRVWGYEQYF. In DNA form, the CDR3 reads TGTGCCAGCACCACGCGGGTGTGGGGCTACGAGCAGTACTTC. The variable domain in full, with the rest retrieved from reference TRBV5-6 and TRBJ2-7, is DAGVTQSPTHLIKTRGQQVTLRCSPKSGHDTVSWYQQALGQGPQFIFQYYEEEERQRGNFPDRFSGHQFPNYSSELNVNALLLGDSALYLCASTTRVWGYEQYFGPGTRLTVT.